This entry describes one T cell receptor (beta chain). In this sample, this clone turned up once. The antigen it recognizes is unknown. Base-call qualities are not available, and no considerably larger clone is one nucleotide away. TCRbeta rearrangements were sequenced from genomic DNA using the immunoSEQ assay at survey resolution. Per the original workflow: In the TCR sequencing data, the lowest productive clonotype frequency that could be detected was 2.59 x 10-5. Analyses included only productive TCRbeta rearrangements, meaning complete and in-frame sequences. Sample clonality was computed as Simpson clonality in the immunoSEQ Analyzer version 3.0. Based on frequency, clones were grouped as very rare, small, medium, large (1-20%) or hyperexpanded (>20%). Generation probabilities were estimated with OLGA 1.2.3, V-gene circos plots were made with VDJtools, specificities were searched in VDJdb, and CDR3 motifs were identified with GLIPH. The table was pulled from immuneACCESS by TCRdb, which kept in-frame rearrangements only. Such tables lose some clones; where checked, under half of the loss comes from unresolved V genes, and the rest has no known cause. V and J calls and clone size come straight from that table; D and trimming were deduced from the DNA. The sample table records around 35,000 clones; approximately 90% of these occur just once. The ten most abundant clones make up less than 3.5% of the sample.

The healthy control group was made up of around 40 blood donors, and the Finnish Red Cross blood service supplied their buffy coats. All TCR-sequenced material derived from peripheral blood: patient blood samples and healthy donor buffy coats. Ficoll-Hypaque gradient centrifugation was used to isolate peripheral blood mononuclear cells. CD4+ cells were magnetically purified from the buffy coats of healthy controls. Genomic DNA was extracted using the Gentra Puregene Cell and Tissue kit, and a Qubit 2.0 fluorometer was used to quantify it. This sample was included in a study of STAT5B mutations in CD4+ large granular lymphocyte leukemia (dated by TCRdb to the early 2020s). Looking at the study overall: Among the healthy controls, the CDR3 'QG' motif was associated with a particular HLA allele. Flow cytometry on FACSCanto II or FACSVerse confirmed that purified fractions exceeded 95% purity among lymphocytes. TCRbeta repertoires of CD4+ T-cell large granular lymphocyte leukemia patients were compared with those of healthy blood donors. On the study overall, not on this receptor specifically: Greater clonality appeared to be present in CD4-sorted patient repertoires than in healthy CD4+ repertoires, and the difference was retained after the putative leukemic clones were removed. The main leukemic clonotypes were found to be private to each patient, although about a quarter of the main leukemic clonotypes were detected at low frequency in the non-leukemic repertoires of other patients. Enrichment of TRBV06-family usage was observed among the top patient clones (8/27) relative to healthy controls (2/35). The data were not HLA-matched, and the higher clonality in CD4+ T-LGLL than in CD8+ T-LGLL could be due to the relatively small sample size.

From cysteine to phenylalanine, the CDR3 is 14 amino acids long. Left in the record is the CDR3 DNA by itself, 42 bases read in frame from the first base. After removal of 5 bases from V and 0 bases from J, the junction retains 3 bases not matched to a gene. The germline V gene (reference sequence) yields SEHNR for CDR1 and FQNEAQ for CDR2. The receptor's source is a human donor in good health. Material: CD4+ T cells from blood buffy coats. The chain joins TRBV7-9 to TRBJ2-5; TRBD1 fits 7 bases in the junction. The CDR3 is CASSKGQYQETQYF. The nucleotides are TGTGCCAGCAGCAAGGGACAGTACCAAGAGACCCAGTACTTC.